This T cell receptor (beta chain) was captured in a study of shared clonotypes between healthy human individuals. Study-level points and caveats: Larger estimated richness was generally recorded for naive subsets relative to memory subsets.

Concerning this clone: Its specificity is not known.

After removal of 0 bases from V and 5 bases from J, the junction contained 6 bases not matched to a gene. Germline CDR1 is WNHNN and CDR2 is SYGVQD (reference sequence). This CDR3 comprises 15 residues. Source study methods: Because ImmunoSEQ provided only junction sequences with no quality scores, the filtering differed. TCRdb keeps only in-frame clones here, not all; method: immunoSEQ multiplex PCR. V and J calls and clone size are as listed in that table; D and trimming were resolved from the DNA. Of some 2,400,000 clones in the sample, about 94% were seen once. Sequencing was done on a sample of naive CD4+ T cells sorted from blood. Regarding subset: CD45RA+ positively selected. This sequence joins TRBV10-1 and TRBJ2-5; 7 positions agree with TRBD1. This TCR was sampled from a man aged 18-30 years in good health. CDR3 DNA sequence: TGCGCCAGCAGTGAGTCGACAGGGCTGGGGGAGACCCAGTACTTC. Translating gives CASSESTGLGETQYF.